This entry is about one TCR beta chain. The data derive from a study of T cells in Graves' hyperthyroidism and ophthalmopathy. In the study overall: At initial diagnosis, before any treatment had begun, peripheral blood was obtained.

The V gene lost 2 bases and the J gene lost 3 bases, with 11 bases spanning the gap. Germline CDR1 is DFQATT and CDR2 is SNEGSKA (reference sequence). The CDR3 covers 14 residues. RNA transcripts gave rise to amplified TCR beta CDR3 regions. A first-round RT-PCR of the TCR CDR3 used the HTBI primer set. TCRdb passed the multiplex PCR reads through MiXCR, listing each CDR3 protein once. This sample carries roughly 520,000 distinct CDR3 sequences, about 24% of them seen once, and the ten largest clones take about 11%. J is TRBJ1-5 and V is TRBV20-1; perhaps TRBD1 as D (6 bases). This receptor was obtained from a woman aged 30 to 39 with Graves' ophthalmopathy. The sample taken for sequencing was blood. The CDR3 sequence: CSARRGGYNQPQHF. CDR3 nucleotides: TGCAGTGCTAGAAGAGGGGGATACAATCAGCCCCAGCATTTT.